The 27 T cell receptor beta chains below come from one sample, sequenced in a study of vaccination and CD4 T cells after COVID-19. The Oncomine TCR Beta short-read assay sequenced DNA from cultured CD4+ T cells. From the PCR reads, TCRdb called clonotypes with MiXCR, one entry per CDR3 protein. Found here are about 10,000 distinct CDR3 sequences, 55% to 70% of them singletons; the top ten hold more than 20%. Their recognized antigens are unknown. As to treatment: roughly nine-day PBMC culture with coronavirus spike peptide pools or control peptides (ViraFEST assay). Material for sequencing was CD4+ T cells from blood, cultured in vitro. These receptors all come from a human donor who had recovered from COVID-19.

This chain joins TRBV6-2 or TRBV6-3 and TRBJ2-1; 8 bases align to TRBD1. CDR1 and CDR2 (germline): MNHEY, SVGEGT. The CDR3 is 17 amino acids. J gave up 6 bases and V 3 bases, and 13 bases lay outside the gene matches. CDR3 sequence (DNA): TGTGCCAGCAGTTATTCCACTCAAGACAGGGGATTCAATGAGCAGTTCTTC. Translation: CASSYSTQDRGFNEQFF.

The chain carries TRBV18 and TRBJ1-6; TRBD1 agrees at 9 bases. Germline V gene sequence: CDR1 KGHSH, CDR2 LQKENI. The V segment lost 9 bases and the J segment 10 bases; nucleotides outside the gene matches: 7. CDR3 length: 13 amino acids. The CDR3 coding sequence is TGTGCCAGTACACAGGGGGCCCGGTCACCCCTCCACTTT. Protein product: CASTQGARSPLHF.

This clonotype was counted a single time. CDR3 sequence reads: CATSDSRQGSEGYTF. The CDR3 bases are TGTGCCACCAGTGATTCCCGACAGGGGTCAGAAGGCTACACCTTC. The genes are TRBV24-1 and TRBJ1-2; 8 bases line up with TRBD1. The germline CDR1 and CDR2 sequences are KGHDR and SFDVKD. This CDR3 spans 15 amino acids. After removal of 2 bases from V and 8 bases from J, the junction contained 9 bases not matched to a gene.

DNA of the CDR3: TGTGCCAGCAGCTTGAGGGCGGGGACTAGCACAGATACGCAGTATTTT. As protein: CASSLRAGTSTDTQYF. The chain recombines TRBV7-2 with TRBJ2-3, with a tentative D call TRBD2 (6 bases). The V end was cut by 3 bases, the J end by 0 bases, with 13 bases between. Germline V lookup: CDR1 SGHTA, CDR2 FQGNSA. This CDR3 spans 16 amino acids.

This clonotype showed up just a few times. The CDR3 spells CATTQGTQETQYF. CDR3 sequence (DNA): TGTGCTACTACCCAGGGAACCCAAGAGACCCAGTACTTC. The chain joins TRBV12-3 or TRBV12-4 to TRBJ2-5; weak D call: TRBD1 (5 bases). The CDR3 is 13 amino acids.

Worth noting for this clonotype: Given a much more abundant clone one base away, this may be a read error. The V gene is TRBV2, the J gene TRBJ1-6; D gene uncertain. The germline V gene encodes CDR1 SNHLY and CDR2 FYNNEI. CDR3 length equals 14 residues. The CDR3 DNA reads TGTGTCAGCAGTTTTGGAGGGAATAATTCACCCCTCCACTTT. Amino acid sequence: CVSSFGGNNSPLHF. The full variable domain, in which reference TRBV2 and TRBJ1-6 provide the parts outside the CDR3, is EPEVTQTPSHQVTQMGQEVILRCVPISNHLYFYWYRQILGQKVEFLVSFYNNEISEKSEIFDDQFSVERPDGSNFTLKIRSTKLEDSAMYFCVSSFGGNNSPLHFGNGTRLTVT.

CDR3 nucleotide sequence: TGTGCCAGCTCACCCGGGACAGGGGAGGCTGAAGCTTTCTTT. Its protein is CASSPGTGEAEAFF. The V gene is TRBV18, the J gene TRBJ1-1, with 10 bases lining up with TRBD1. Germline trimming cut 3 bases from V and 6 bases from J; bases unmatched to any gene: 4. Germline V gene lookup returns CDR1 KGHSH and CDR2 LQKENI. The CDR3 has 14 residues.

This clonotype was picked up one time. The chain employs TRBV27 and TRBJ2-4; D might be TRBD1 (5 bases). This CDR3 has 15 residues. In germline, CDR1 is MNHEY, CDR2 SMNVEV (reference sequence). V gave up 5 bases and J gave up 10 bases, with 21 bases separating them. The DNA for the CDR3 is TGTGCCAGCAGTCTGAACCTAGGACAAAAACTGATTCAGTACTTC. As protein: CASSLNLGQKLIQYF.

The chain combines TRBV6-5 with TRBJ1-4; no definite D call. There are 15 residues in the CDR3. Germline V gives CDR1 MNHEY, CDR2 SVGAGI. V lost 4 bases to trimming and J lost 8 bases, with 17 bases between them. Here the CDR3 DNA reads TGTGCCAGCAGTTCACGGACGGCCTCGGGGGAAAAACTGTTTTTT. Translation: CASSSRTASGEKLFF.

The rearrangement links TRBV28 to TRBJ2-7; maybe TRBD2 (6 bases). CDR3 length: 12 residues. V was trimmed by 2 bases and J by 6 bases, leaving 8 bases between them. The germline CDR1 and CDR2 sequences are MDHEN and SYDVKM. The CDR3 loop is CASSLRGGEQYF. CDR3 nucleotides: TGTGCCAGCAGTTTACGGGGAGGCGAGCAGTACTTC. The full variable domain, rest sourced from reference TRBV28 and TRBJ2-7, is DVKVTQSSRYLVKRTGEKVFLECVQDMDHENMFWYRQDPGLGLRLIYFSYDVKMKEKGDIPEGYSVSREKKERFSLILESASTNQTSMYLCASSLRGGEQYFGPGTRLTVT.

The count of this clonotype is one. The chain couples TRBV6-5 to TRBJ1-1; D gene unclear. Germline V gene sequence: CDR1 MNHEY, CDR2 SVGAGI. Trimming stripped 1 base from V and 5 bases from J, with 8 bases between. The CDR3 is 13 amino acids. The CDR3 reads CASSYYPGTEAFF. The CDR3 DNA reads as TGTGCCAGCAGTTACTATCCGGGGACTGAAGCTTTCTTT.

In its sample, this clonotype was seen a few times. J is TRBJ1-1 and V is TRBV2; possible D gene TRBD1, 6 bases. The V end was cut by 6 bases, the J end by 6 bases, with 17 bases between. CDR1 and CDR2 from the germline V gene are SNHLY and FYNNEI. The CDR3 has 14 residues. CDR3 coding DNA: TGTGCCAGCAGCCCTGAAGGGGGGGCGGCTGAAGCTTTCTTT. Translated, it gives CASSPEGGAAEAFF.

This clonotype was picked up a small number of times. For the CDR3, the DNA is TGTGCCAGTAGTGAGGGGCGAAACTATGGCTACACCTTC. It codes for CASSEGRNYGYTF. The chain joins TRBV19 to TRBJ1-2; TRBD1 is a possible D gene (5 bases). V lost 5 bases to trimming and J lost 2 bases, with 9 bases between them. In germline, CDR1 is LNHDA, CDR2 SQIVND (reference sequence). The CDR3 loop spans 13 amino acids.

This clonotype was detected a few times. The J gene is TRBJ1-6, the V gene TRBV6-2 or TRBV6-3; D uncertain. Trimming took 4 bases from V and 7 from J, leaving 5 bases between them. The CDR3 extends over 12 amino acids. CDR1 is MNHEY, CDR2 SVGEGT, per germline. The CDR3 loop reads CASSSLNSPLHF. CDR3 nucleotide sequence: TGTGCCAGCAGTTCCTTAAATTCACCCCTCCACTTT.

The V and J genes are TRBV6-1 and TRBJ1-4, with a tentative D call TRBD1 (5 bases). The length of the CDR3 is 14 residues. Looked up from germline, CDR1 is MNHNS and CDR2 is SASEGT. Trimming took off 6 bases at V and 3 bases at J, with 11 bases between the two ends. CDR3 sequence (DNA): TGTGCCAGCAGCCCCAACAGGTCTAATGAAAAACTGTTTTTT. Its translation: CASSPNRSNEKLFF.

This clonotype turned up a few times. V and J are TRBV5-1 and TRBJ2-5, with a weak D call TRBD2 (5 bases). The CDR3 totals 13 residues. V shed 5 bases and J shed 5 bases, with 13 bases lying between them. Germline V gene data show CDR1 as SGHRS and CDR2 as YFSETQ. Here the CDR3 reads CASSHTRVETQYF. DNA for the CDR3: TGCGCCAGCAGTCATACTAGGGTTGAGACCCAGTACTTC.

The chain couples TRBV20-1 to TRBJ2-2, with 12 nucleotides matching TRBD2. J gave up 4 bases and V 5 bases, and 8 bases lay outside the gene matches. The CDR3 is made up of 16 amino acids. Looked up from germline, CDR1 is DFQATT and CDR2 is SNEGSKA (reference sequence). The DNA of the CDR3 is TGCAGTGCTCTTCTAGCGGGGGGGCGTAGCACCGGGGAGCTGTTTTTT. Translating gives CSALLAGGRSTGELFF.

This clonotype was observed once. The chain recombines TRBV2 with TRBJ1-5, with D possibly matching TRBD1 (6 bases). Trimming cost V 7 bases and J 3 bases, with 10 bases left between them. Looked up from germline, CDR1 is SNHLY and CDR2 is FYNNEI. CDR3 length: 13 amino acids. CDR3: CASTGQFNQPQHF. The CDR3 coding sequence is TGTGCCAGCACTGGACAGTTCAATCAGCCCCAGCATTTT.

A few counts support this clonotype. This chain connects TRBV6-2 or TRBV6-3 to TRBJ2-3, with unresolved D. This CDR3 is built from 13 residues. Trimming took 6 bases from V and 2 from J, leaving 9 bases between them. Germline CDR1 is MNHEY and CDR2 is SVGEGT. CDR3 nucleotides: TGTGCCAGCAGCCAAGCCCTCACAGATACGCAGTATTTT. Its protein product is CASSQALTDTQYF.

The gene calls are TRBV7-6 and TRBJ1-6, with D perhaps matching TRBD1 (6 bases). Per germline, CDR1 SGHVS and CDR2 FNYEAQ. V lost 2 bases and J lost 11, with 19 bases in between. The CDR3 is made up of 16 amino acids. CDR3 DNA sequence: TGTGCCAGCAGCTTATCATTAACAGGGAAGAGTCCACCCCTCCACTTT. Encoded protein: CASSLSLTGKSPPLHF.

This clonotype was seen a handful of times. CDR3: CASSPQGVGDAFF. CDR3 nucleotides: TGTGCCAGCTCACCACAGGGCGTAGGGGACGCTTTCTTT. The chain has TRBV18 and TRBJ1-1; tentatively, D is TRBD1 (5 bases). Germline assignment: CDR1 KGHSH and CDR2 LQKENI. The germline V and J ends were trimmed by 1 base and 11 bases, with 14 bases remaining between them. There are 13 residues in the CDR3. The full variable domain, completed using reference TRBV18 and TRBJ1-1, is NAGVMQNPRHLVRRRGQEARLRCSPMKGHSHVYWYRQLPEEGLKFMVYLQKENIIDESGMPKERFSAEFPKEGPSILRIQQVVRGDSAAYFCASSPQGVGDAFFGQGTRLTVV.

This clonotype was counted a few times. This chain joins TRBV11-1 and TRBJ1-6, with D tentatively TRBD1 (6 bases). This CDR3 is built from 15 residues. The V and J ends lost 5 bases and 9 bases respectively, with 17 bases between them. From germline, CDR1 is SGHAT and CDR2 FQDESV (reference sequence). CDR3 sequence reads: CASSRAGGGVSPLHF. In DNA form, the CDR3 reads TGTGCCAGCAGCCGAGCGGGAGGGGGAGTTTCACCCCTCCACTTT. Variable domain in full (rest from reference TRBV11-1 and TRBJ1-6): EAEVAQSPRYKITEKSQAVAFWCDPISGHATLYWYRQILGQGPELLVQFQDESVVDDSQLPKDRFSAERLKGVDSTLKIQPAELGDSAMYLCASSRAGGGVSPLHFGNGTRLTVT.

This rearrangement joins TRBV4-1 to TRBJ1-1; D is uncertain. V lost 1 base and J 5 bases, leaving 11 bases between the germline ends. CDR1 is MGHRA and CDR2 is YSYEKL in the germline V gene. The CDR3 loop spans 14 amino acids. The CDR3, as DNA: TGCGCCAGCAGCCAAGTCCTGATGGGGACTGAAGCTTTCTTT. This gives the protein CASSQVLMGTEAFF.

As concerns this clonotype: The junction differs from germline at one of its ends, possibly a read error. The chain employs TRBV29-1 and TRBJ1-1, with a possible D match to TRBD1 (6 bases). This CDR3 region has 12 residues. The germline V gene has CDR1 SQVTM and CDR2 ANQGSEA. The CDR3 loop is CSVQEGDTEAFF. DNA of the CDR3: TGCAGCGTTCAAGAGGGGGACACTGAAGCTTTCTTT.

The CDR3 region is CASSGQAGGTQYF. As DNA, the CDR3 is TGTGCCAGCAGTGGGCAGGCGGGGGGGACCCAGTACTTC. The chain has TRBV2 and TRBJ2-5; TRBD2 aligns across 8 bases. The CDR3 sequence is 13 residues long. With 4 bases clipped from V and 7 bases from J, the junction kept 5 bases outside the gene matches. Germline CDR1 reads SNHLY; CDR2 reads FYNNEI.

The chain employs TRBV6-1 and TRBJ1-1, with D possibly being TRBD1 (6 bases). The germline CDR1 and CDR2 sequences are MNHNS and SASEGT. V was cut by 6 bases and J by 5 bases, with 16 bases left in between. CDR3 length: 14 residues. This chain's CDR3 is CASRGTGSGTEAFF. DNA for the CDR3: TGTGCCAGCAGGGGAACAGGGTCAGGGACTGAAGCTTTCTTT.

This clonotype appeared a few times. The chain recombines TRBV7-2 with TRBJ2-1; 9 nucleotides line up with TRBD1. Trimming removed 5 bases from V and 1 base from J; junction bases left unmatched: 3. Per germline, CDR1 SGHTA and CDR2 FQGNSA. The CDR3 runs 15 residues. The CDR3 DNA follows: TGTGCCAGCAGCCCCGACAGGGGGTCCTACAATGAGCAGTTCTTC. This codes for CASSPDRGSYNEQFF.